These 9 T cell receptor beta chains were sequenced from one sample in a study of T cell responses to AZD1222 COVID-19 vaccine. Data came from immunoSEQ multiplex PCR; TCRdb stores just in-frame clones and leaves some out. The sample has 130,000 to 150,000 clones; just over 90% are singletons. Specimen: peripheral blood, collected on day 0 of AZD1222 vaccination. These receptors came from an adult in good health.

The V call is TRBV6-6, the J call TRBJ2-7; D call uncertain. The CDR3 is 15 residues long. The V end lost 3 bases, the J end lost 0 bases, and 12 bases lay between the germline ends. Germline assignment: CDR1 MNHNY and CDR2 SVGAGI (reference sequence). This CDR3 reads CASSYGSADSYEQYF. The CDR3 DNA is TGTGCCAGCAGTTATGGCTCGGCAGACTCCTACGAGCAGTACTTC.

CDR3 region: CASSFGDISYEQYF. CDR3 bases: TGTGCCAGCAGCTTCGGGGACATCTCCTACGAGCAGTACTTC. The rearrangement joins TRBV7-9 to TRBJ2-7, with D possibly matching TRBD1 (6 bases). Trimming shortened V by 3 bases and J by 0 bases, and 9 bases separated the two germline ends. Germline V CDR1 and CDR2: SEHNR, FQNEAQ (reference sequence). The CDR3 is 14 amino acids.

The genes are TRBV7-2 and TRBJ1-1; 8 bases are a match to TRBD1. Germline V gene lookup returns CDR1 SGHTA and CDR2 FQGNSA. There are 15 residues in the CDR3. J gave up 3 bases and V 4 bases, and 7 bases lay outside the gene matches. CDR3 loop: CASSSSQGAYTEAFF. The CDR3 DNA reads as TGTGCCAGCAGCTCCAGTCAGGGGGCGTACACTGAAGCTTTCTTT.

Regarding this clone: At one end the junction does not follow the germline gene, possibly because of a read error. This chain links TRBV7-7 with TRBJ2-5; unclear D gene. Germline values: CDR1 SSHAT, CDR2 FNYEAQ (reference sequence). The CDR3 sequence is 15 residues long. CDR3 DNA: TGTGCTAGCAGCCCCGGCTCGAGCGTCACTAAGACCCAGTACTTC. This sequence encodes CASSPGSSVTKTQYF.

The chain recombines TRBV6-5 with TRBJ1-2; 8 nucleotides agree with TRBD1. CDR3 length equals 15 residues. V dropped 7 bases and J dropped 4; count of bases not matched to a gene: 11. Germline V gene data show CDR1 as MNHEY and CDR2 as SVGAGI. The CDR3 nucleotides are TGTGCCAGCAATATTGACAGGGGCTATTCCTATGGCTACACCTTC. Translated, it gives CASNIDRGYSYGYTF.

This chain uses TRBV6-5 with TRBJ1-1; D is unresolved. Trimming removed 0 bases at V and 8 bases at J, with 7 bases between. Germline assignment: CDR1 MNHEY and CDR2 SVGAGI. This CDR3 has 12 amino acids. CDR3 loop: CASSYSDGEAFF. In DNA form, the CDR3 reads TGTGCCAGCAGTTACTCGGACGGGGAAGCTTTCTTT.

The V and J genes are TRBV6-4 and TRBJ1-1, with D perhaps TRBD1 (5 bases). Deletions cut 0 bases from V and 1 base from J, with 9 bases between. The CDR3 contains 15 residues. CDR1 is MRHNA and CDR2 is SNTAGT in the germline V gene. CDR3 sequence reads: CASSDSRQGNTEAFF. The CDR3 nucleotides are TGTGCCAGCAGTGACTCGAGGCAGGGGAACACTGAAGCTTTCTTT.

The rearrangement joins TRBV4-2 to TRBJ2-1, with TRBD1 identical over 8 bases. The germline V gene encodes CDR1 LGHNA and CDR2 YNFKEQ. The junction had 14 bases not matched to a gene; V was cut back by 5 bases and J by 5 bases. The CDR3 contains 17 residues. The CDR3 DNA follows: TGTGCCAGCAGCACCCGAACAGGGGGAAGGGGAGACAATGAGCAGTTCTTC. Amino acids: CASSTRTGGRGDNEQFF.

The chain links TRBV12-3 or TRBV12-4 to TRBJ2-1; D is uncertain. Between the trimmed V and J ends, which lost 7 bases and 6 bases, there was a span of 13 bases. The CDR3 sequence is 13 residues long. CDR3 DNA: TGTGCCAGCACCTCCAAAGGAGCCAATGAGCAGTTCTTC. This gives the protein CASTSKGANEQFF.